Following are 22 T cell receptor beta chains from one sample sequenced in a study of shared clonotypes between healthy human individuals. Sequencing used immunoSEQ multiplex PCR; TCRdb keeps in-frame clones, though not all of them. The data show approximately 98,000 clones, 68% seen once. Sequences were obtained from memory CD8+ T cells sorted from blood. Documented subset: CD45RO+ cells pooled with CCR7-negative TemRA cells. These receptors were taken from a young woman in good health.

This rearrangement joins TRBV7-9 to TRBJ1-4; 8 bases fit TRBD1. The V gene's germline CDR1 is SEHNR and CDR2 FQNEAQ (reference sequence). The CDR3 has 17 residues. V shed 4 bases and J 3 bases; nucleotides not matched to a gene: 10. CDR3 bases: TGTGCCAGCAGCTCCCCTATTCGACAGGGGCCTAATGAAAAACTGTTTTTT. Its translation: CASSSPIRQGPNEKLFF.

The V and J genes are TRBV30 and TRBJ2-1; D gene unclear. CDR3 length equals 13 residues. Per the germline V gene, CDR1 is GTSNPN and CDR2 is SVGIG (reference sequence). Trimming removed 4 bases at V and 8 bases at J, with 15 bases between. CDR3 loop: CAWIGPPFDEQFF. CDR3 bases: TGTGCCTGGATAGGCCCCCCGTTTGATGAGCAGTTCTTC.

In this sample, this clone turned up once. The V gene is TRBV5-4, the J gene TRBJ1-2; 8 bases map to TRBD1. Trimming removed 5 bases from V and 8 bases from J; junction bases left unmatched: 14. Germline V gene data show CDR1 as SGHNT and CDR2 as YYREEE (reference sequence). The length of the CDR3 is 15 residues. CDR3 residues: CASRKADRGFRGYTF. The CDR3 region has the DNA TGTGCCAGCAGGAAAGCCGACAGGGGATTTCGGGGCTACACCTTC.

On this clone: At one boundary the junction diverges from the germline segment, which might be a read error. In DNA form, the CDR3 reads TGTGCCAGCAGATTATTCCCGACAGAGACCGACACTGAAGCTTTCTTT. Protein product: CASRLFPTETDTEAFF. The chain joins TRBV28 to TRBJ1-1, with a weak D call TRBD1 (5 bases). Germline CDR1 is MDHEN and CDR2 is SYDVKM. The length of the CDR3 is 16 residues.

This clone appeared once. Here the CDR3 DNA reads TGTGCCAGCAGCTCGACCGCCTACGAGCAGTACTTC. Protein: CASSSTAYEQYF. This chain connects TRBV27 to TRBJ2-7; D not certain. V was shortened by 6 bases and J by 2 bases, with 8 bases between the two germline ends. Per the germline V gene, CDR1 is MNHEY and CDR2 is SMNVEV (reference sequence). The CDR3 loop spans 12 amino acids.

The chain links TRBV5-4 to TRBJ1-1; D is unresolved. Germline assignment: CDR1 SGHNT and CDR2 YYREEE (reference sequence). The CDR3 sequence is 14 residues long. Trimming removed 5 bases at V and 3 bases at J, with 14 bases between. CDR3 DNA sequence: TGTGCCAGCAGTCCTATTCCATGGCACACTGAAGCTTTCTTT. It codes for CASSPIPWHTEAFF.

The rearrangement uses TRBV25-1 and TRBJ2-7, with 8 bases matching TRBD1. This CDR3 is 13 amino acids long. Germline assignment: CDR1 MGHDK and CDR2 SYGVNS. V lost 8 bases, J lost 3 bases, and 6 bases stayed unmatched. CDR3 sequence (DNA): TGTGCCAGCCGGGTTACAGGGGGCTACGAGCAGTACTTC. This translates into CASRVTGGYEQYF.

V gene TRBV5-6 combines with J gene TRBJ2-4; D unclear. This CDR3 is 14 amino acids long. The germline V gene has CDR1 SGHDT and CDR2 YYEEEE. Trimming removed 2 bases from V and 4 bases from J, with 10 bases in between. The chain's CDR3 is CASSFWPPKNIQYF. For the CDR3, the DNA is TGTGCCAGCAGCTTTTGGCCTCCTAAAAACATTCAGTACTTC.

CDR3 nucleotide sequence: TGTGCCAGCAGAGTAGGGGGCGCAACAGATACGCAGTATTTT. Amino acids: CASRVGGATDTQYF. The chain combines TRBV28 with TRBJ2-3; 7 bases align to TRBD1. Germline CDR1 is MDHEN and CDR2 is SYDVKM. The CDR3 is made up of 14 amino acids. V lost 6 bases, J lost 3 bases, and 6 bases stayed unmatched.

DNA of the CDR3: TGCGCCAGCAGCCAAGATAACAACAATCAGCCCCAGCATTTT. Translated, it gives CASSQDNNNQPQHF. This chain links TRBV4-1 with TRBJ1-5; D not resolved. V gave up 0 bases and J gave up 3 bases, with 6 bases separating them. Germline-derived CDR1 and CDR2 are MGHRA and YSYEKL. The CDR3 loop spans 14 amino acids.

This clone was picked up many times. The rearrangement joins TRBV6-5 to TRBJ2-2; possibly TRBD2 for D (5 bases). V lost 2 bases and J 6 bases, leaving 13 bases between the germline ends. The CDR3 extends over 15 amino acids. Per the germline V gene, CDR1 is MNHEY and CDR2 is SVGAGI. The chain's CDR3 is CASSYTSPAAGELFF. The CDR3 DNA reads as TGTGCCAGCAGTTACACCTCCCCAGCGGCCGGGGAGCTGTTTTTT.

The V and J genes are TRBV7-2 and TRBJ1-1, with D uncertain. CDR3 length: 15 amino acids. CDR1 and CDR2 (germline): SGHTA, FQGNSA. Trimming took 5 bases from V and 0 from J, leaving 13 bases between them. The CDR3 spells CASSLSRSVNTEAFF. The CDR3 DNA reads as TGTGCCAGCAGCCTCAGTCGTTCCGTGAACACTGAAGCTTTCTTT.

The CDR3, as DNA: TGTGCCAGCAGTTACGTGGGGGCCGGGGAGCTGTTTTTT. It encodes CASSYVGAGELFF. The chain has TRBV6-5 and TRBJ2-2; D is possibly TRBD1 or TRBD2 (5 bases each). V was trimmed by 2 bases and J by 6 bases, leaving 7 bases between them. The CDR3 extends over 13 amino acids. Per the germline V gene, CDR1 is MNHEY and CDR2 is SVGAGI.

This clone was found a few times. The V call is TRBV27, the J call TRBJ2-7, with D possibly being TRBD1 or TRBD2 (5 bases each). V gave up 2 bases and J gave up 3 bases, with 20 bases separating them. CDR1 is MNHEY, CDR2 SMNVEV, per germline (reference sequence). The length of the CDR3 is 17 residues. This chain's CDR3 is CASSLGITGTDLYEQYF. CDR3 bases: TGTGCCAGCAGTTTAGGAATAACCGGGACGGATCTCTACGAGCAGTACTTC.

This CDR3 reads CAWSNRGEDTGELFF. The CDR3 nucleotides read TGTGCCTGGTCGAACCGTGGGGAGGACACCGGGGAGCTGTTTTTT. This sequence joins TRBV30 and TRBJ2-2, with D tentatively TRBD2 (6 bases). Trimming cost V 5 bases and J 3 bases, with 16 bases left between them. Looked up from germline, CDR1 is GTSNPN and CDR2 is SVGIG (reference sequence). CDR3 size: 15 residues.

The rearrangement joins TRBV2 to TRBJ1-4; D is unclear. This CDR3 region has 12 residues. Germline V lookup: CDR1 SNHLY, CDR2 FYNNEI. V lost 6 bases to trimming and J lost 8 bases, with 10 bases between them. The DNA for the CDR3 is TGTGCCAGCAGGGACCCCCGAGAAAAACTGTTTTTT. Translation gives CASRDPREKLFF.

This chain joins TRBV5-4 and TRBJ2-2; 10 bases fit TRBD2. CDR1 and CDR2 from the germline V gene are SGHNT and YYREEE (reference sequence). With V trimmed by 4 bases and J by 3 bases, 3 bases remained unmatched. The CDR3 runs to 15 residues. DNA for the CDR3: TGTGCCAGCAGCCACCTAGCGGGAGACACCGGGGAGCTGTTTTTT. This codes for CASSHLAGDTGELFF.

This chain joins TRBV19 and TRBJ2-2; 7 bases agree with TRBD1. With V trimmed by 9 bases and J by 4 bases, 11 bases remained unmatched. CDR3 size: 15 residues. The germline V gene encodes CDR1 LNHDA and CDR2 SQIVND (reference sequence). In DNA, the CDR3 is TGTGCCAGCACCCATTGGGGACAGCTCACCGGGGAGCTGTTTTTT. Residues: CASTHWGQLTGELFF.

In regard to this clone: Germline and junction disagree at one end, which may indicate a read error. V and J are TRBV6-1 and TRBJ1-1, with D hard to call. CDR3 size: 15 residues. Germline-derived CDR1 and CDR2 are MNHNS and SASEGT. CDR3 nucleotide sequence: TGTGCCATCAGTGAGATTCGGGGAATGAACACTGAAGCTTTCTTT. Translated: CAISEIRGMNTEAFF.

This sequence joins TRBV2 and TRBJ1-2, with TRBD1 identical over 8 bases. There are 14 residues in the CDR3. V shed 11 bases, J shed 7 bases, and the junction held 15 bases outside the gene matches. The germline CDR1 and CDR2 sequences are SNHLY and FYNNEI. The CDR3 sequence is CACEPGQGRGGYTF. CDR3 DNA sequence: TGTGCCTGCGAACCTGGACAGGGCCGGGGTGGCTACACCTTC.

The V and J genes are TRBV27 and TRBJ2-7; 9 nucleotides match TRBD1. The trim removed 4 bases at V and 4 bases at J, leaving 8 bases unmatched. The CDR3 runs 15 residues. The germline V gene encodes CDR1 MNHEY and CDR2 SMNVEV (reference sequence). The CDR3 loop is CASSSTGTGKYEQYF. CDR3 nucleotide sequence: TGTGCCAGCAGTTCTACCGGGACAGGGAAATACGAGCAGTACTTC.

In this sample, this clone turned up a few times. This chain links TRBV20-1 with TRBJ1-1; D is ambiguous. There are 11 residues in the CDR3. The ends were cut back, 5 bases at V and 1 base at J, with 5 bases in the middle. Germline V gene sequence: CDR1 DFQATT, CDR2 SNEGSKA (reference sequence). CDR3 DNA: TGCAGTGCTGTCAGGAACACTGAAGCTTTCTTT. Protein sequence: CSAVRNTEAFF.